The sequence of this T cell receptor (beta chain) was determined in a study of breast tumors, draining lymph nodes, adjacent tissues. Whole-study results and caveats: Compared with basal-like, luminal-like tumors shared significantly more repertoire with nontumor tissue. Findings are consistent with lymph node origin and intratumoral expansion of most tumor T cells. Tumor TCR diversity was below lymph nodes but above nontumor tissue.

The lymph nodes were axillary draining lymph nodes from breast cancer patients. The sample holds many counts of this clonotype. Its antigen is undetermined. TCRdb fed the multiplex PCR reads into MiXCR, producing one record per CDR3 protein. The sample comprises over 200,000 distinct CDR3 sequences, about 34% of which are singletons, and approximately 3.6% rests with the top ten. Trimming left V 3 bases short and J 5 bases short, with 5 bases between. CDR1 is SGHTA and CDR2 is FQGTGA in the germline V gene. CDR3 length: 12 amino acids. Sequenced: axillary lymph node tissue. The chain carries TRBV7-3 and TRBJ2-1; the D is unclear. This clonotype originated in a female donor with breast cancer. Some clones in this sample may be carry-over from other donors' samples. The CDR3 spells CASSLTNNEQFF. CDR3 bases: TGTGCCAGCAGCTTGACGAACAATGAGCAGTTCTTC. The full variable domain, its missing parts supplied by reference TRBV7-3 and TRBJ2-1, is GAGVSQTPSNKVTEKGKYVELRCDPISGHTALYWYRQSLGQGPEFLIYFQGTGAADDSGLPNDRFFAVRPEGSVSTLKIQRTERGDSAVYLCASSLTNNEQFFGPGTRLTVL.